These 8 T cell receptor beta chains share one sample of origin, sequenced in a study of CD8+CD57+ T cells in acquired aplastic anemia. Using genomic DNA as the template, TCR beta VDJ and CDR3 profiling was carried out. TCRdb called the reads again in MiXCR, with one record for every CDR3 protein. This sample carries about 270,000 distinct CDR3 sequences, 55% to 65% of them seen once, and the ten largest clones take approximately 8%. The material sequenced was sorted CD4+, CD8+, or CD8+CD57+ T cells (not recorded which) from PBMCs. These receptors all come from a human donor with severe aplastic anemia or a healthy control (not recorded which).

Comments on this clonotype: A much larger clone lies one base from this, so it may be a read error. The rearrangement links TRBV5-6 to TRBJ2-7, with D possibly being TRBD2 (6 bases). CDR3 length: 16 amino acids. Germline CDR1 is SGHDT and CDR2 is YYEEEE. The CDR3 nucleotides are TGTGCCGGCAGCTTAGCGGCGGGCCCGGAACCATACGAGCAGTACTTC. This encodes CAGSLAAGPEPYEQYF.

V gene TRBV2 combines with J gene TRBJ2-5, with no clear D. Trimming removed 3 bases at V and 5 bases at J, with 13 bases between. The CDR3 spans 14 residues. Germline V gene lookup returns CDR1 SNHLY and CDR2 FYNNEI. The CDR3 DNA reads TGTGCCAGCAGTGACTTCCCAAGGGATGAGACCCAGTACTTC. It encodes CASSDFPRDETQYF.

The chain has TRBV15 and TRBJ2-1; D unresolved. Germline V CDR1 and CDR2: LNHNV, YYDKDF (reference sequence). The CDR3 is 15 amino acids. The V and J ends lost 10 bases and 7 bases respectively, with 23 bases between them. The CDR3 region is CASSEASAALNEQFF. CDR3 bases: TGTGCCAGCAGTGAGGCAAGCGCGGCCTTAAATGAGCAGTTCTTC.

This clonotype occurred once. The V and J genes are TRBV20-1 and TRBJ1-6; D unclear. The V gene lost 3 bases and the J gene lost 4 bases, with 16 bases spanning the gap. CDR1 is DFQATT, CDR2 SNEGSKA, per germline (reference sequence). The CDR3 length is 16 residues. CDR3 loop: CSARIDGGNYNSPLHF. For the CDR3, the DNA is TGCAGTGCTAGGATAGATGGAGGGAATTATAATTCACCCCTCCACTTT.

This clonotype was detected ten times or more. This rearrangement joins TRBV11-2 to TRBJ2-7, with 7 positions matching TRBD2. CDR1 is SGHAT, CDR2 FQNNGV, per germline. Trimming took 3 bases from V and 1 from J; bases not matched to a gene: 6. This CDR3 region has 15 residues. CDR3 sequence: CASSFHGGMSYEQYF. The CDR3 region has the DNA TGTGCCAGCAGCTTTCACGGGGGGATGTCCTACGAGCAGTACTTC. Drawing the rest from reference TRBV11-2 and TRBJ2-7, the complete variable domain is EAGVAQSPRYKIIEKRQSVAFWCNPISGHATLYWYQQILGQGPKLLIQFQNNGVVDDSQLPKDRFSAERLKGVDSTLKIQPAKLEDSAVYLCASSFHGGMSYEQYFGPGTRLTVT.

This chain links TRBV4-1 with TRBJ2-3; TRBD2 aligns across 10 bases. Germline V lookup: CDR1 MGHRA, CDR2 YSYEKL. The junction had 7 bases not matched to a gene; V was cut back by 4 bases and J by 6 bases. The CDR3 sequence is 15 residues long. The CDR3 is CASSPSAGGRDTQYF. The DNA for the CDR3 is TGCGCCAGCAGCCCCTCAGCGGGAGGGAGGGATACGCAGTATTTT.

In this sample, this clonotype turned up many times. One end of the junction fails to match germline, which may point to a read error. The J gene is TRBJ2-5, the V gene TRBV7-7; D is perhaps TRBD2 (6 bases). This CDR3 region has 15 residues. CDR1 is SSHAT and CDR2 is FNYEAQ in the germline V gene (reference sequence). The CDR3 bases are TGTGCTAGCAGCCCCCCCGTCGGGGGACAAGAGACCCAGTACTTC. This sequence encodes CASSPPVGGQETQYF.

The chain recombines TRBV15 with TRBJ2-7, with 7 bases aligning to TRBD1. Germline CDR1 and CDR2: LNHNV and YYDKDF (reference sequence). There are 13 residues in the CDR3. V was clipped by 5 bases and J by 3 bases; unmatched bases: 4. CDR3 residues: CATSVAGGYEQYF. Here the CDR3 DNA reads TGTGCCACCAGCGTTGCAGGGGGCTACGAGCAGTACTTC.